Listed here are 15 T cell receptor beta chains from one sample, sequenced in a study of cytomegalovirus exposure and HLA in healthy donors. PCR used 60 Vbeta primers and 13 Jbeta primers. Sequenced by immunoSEQ multiplex PCR; TCRdb stores in-frame clones only, minus some. Of 160,000 or so clones in the sample, around 80% are singletons; the top ten hold 8.5% to 10%. Sample: PBMCs. The receptor set was obtained from a young man in good health and CMV-seropositive.

The V and J genes are TRBV29-1 and TRBJ1-2, with D hard to call. Germline V CDR1 and CDR2: SQVTM, ANQGSEA. The CDR3 length is 13 residues. The V gene lost 4 bases and the J gene lost 3 bases, with 12 bases spanning the gap. The CDR3 nucleotides are TGCAGCGTTGGTCTTGGCGGAGACTATGGCTACACCTTC. Encoded protein: CSVGLGGDYGYTF.

The DNA of the CDR3 is TGTGCCAGCAGTTTATCTTCCCCACTAGCGGGGCGAAGCTCCTACAATGAGCAGTTCTTC. Residues: CASSLSSPLAGRSSYNEQFF. V gene TRBV27 combines with J gene TRBJ2-1, with 10 bases fitting TRBD2. This CDR3 region has 20 residues. Trimming at V came to 0 bases and at J to 0 bases, leaving 11 bases not matched to a gene. The germline CDR1 and CDR2 sequences are MNHEY and SMNVEV (reference sequence).

This clone is a singleton in its sample. The chain employs TRBV18 and TRBJ1-1; D is uncertain. There are 13 residues in the CDR3. V was pared by 2 bases and J by 3 bases, with 7 bases between. Germline CDR1 is KGHSH and CDR2 is LQKENI. CDR3 nucleotide sequence: TGTGCCAGCTCACCAGTATCGGACACTGAAGCTTTCTTT. Translating gives CASSPVSDTEAFF. The variable domain in full, with the rest retrieved from reference TRBV18 and TRBJ1-1, is NAGVMQNPRHLVRRRGQEARLRCSPMKGHSHVYWYRQLPEEGLKFMVYLQKENIIDESGMPKERFSAEFPKEGPSILRIQQVVRGDSAAYFCASSPVSDTEAFFGQGTRLTVV.

CDR3 in amino acids: CASSQSGDRLTNEKLFF. The CDR3 DNA reads TGCGCCAGCAGTCAATCGGGGGACAGACTGACTAATGAAAAACTGTTTTTT. The V and J genes are TRBV23-1 and TRBJ1-4; 7 nucleotides agree with TRBD1. TRBV23-1 is an ORF; its function is uncertain. J gave up 2 bases and V 0 bases, and 6 bases lay outside the gene matches. The CDR3 length is 17 residues.

V gene TRBV5-1 combines with J gene TRBJ1-1, with D possibly matching TRBD1 (5 bases). V dropped 0 bases and J dropped 0 bases, with 15 bases sitting between them. The CDR3 covers 17 residues. Germline CDR1 is SGHRS and CDR2 is YFSETQ. Here the CDR3 DNA reads TGCGCCAGCAGCTTGGAAGGGGAAAAGTCGGTGAACACTGAAGCTTTCTTT. Amino acid sequence: CASSLEGEKSVNTEAFF.

The rearrangement joins TRBV7-8 to TRBJ2-5, with 7 bases identical to TRBD1. The J call may not be correct, given that the DNA end is closer to TRBJ2-7. Germline-derived CDR1 and CDR2 are SGHVS and FQNEAQ. This CDR3 region has 12 residues. CDR3 nucleotide sequence: TGTGCCAGCAGCGCCGCAGGGGGCGAGCAGTACTTC. This sequence encodes CASSAAGGEQYF.

The chain combines TRBV2 with TRBJ2-7, with 11 bases fitting TRBD2. The germline V gene has CDR1 SNHLY and CDR2 FYNNEI. There are 15 residues in the CDR3. Losses at the gene ends were 3 bases for V and 1 base for J; bases not matched to a gene: 2. CDR3 coding DNA: TGTGCCAGCAGTGACCTAGCGGGAGGTTCCTACGAGCAGTACTTC. Amino acids: CASSDLAGGSYEQYF.

The chain employs TRBV14 and TRBJ2-3, with D perhaps TRBD2 (6 bases). Germline V CDR1 and CDR2: SGHDN, FVKESK. The germline V and J ends were trimmed by 2 bases and 5 bases, with 8 bases remaining between them. The CDR3 totals 13 residues. CDR3 sequence reads: CASSQSGLDTQYF. For the CDR3, the DNA is TGTGCCAGCAGCCAATCGGGACTAGATACGCAGTATTTT.

The rearrangement links TRBV6-1 to TRBJ1-5; 7 positions match TRBD1. Germline CDR1 MNHNS, CDR2 SASEGT. The V and J ends lost 8 bases and 0 bases, in that order; junction bases with no gene match: 7. This CDR3 region has 15 residues. The CDR3, as DNA: TGTGCCAGCGGGACAGCCAGGGGTAGCAATCAGCCCCAGCATTTT. Translated: CASGTARGSNQPQHF.

This clone was seen a handful of times. J is TRBJ2-5 and V is TRBV5-8, with D hard to call. Trimming left V 5 bases short and J 0 bases short, with 14 bases between. Germline-derived CDR1 and CDR2 are SGHTS and YDEGEE. The CDR3 sequence is 15 residues long. The CDR3, as DNA: TGTGCCAGCAGTCGACTCAGCCTGTACCAAGAGACCCAGTACTTC. The encoded protein is CASSRLSLYQETQYF.

The V gene is TRBV2, the J gene TRBJ2-2; D may be TRBD2 (7 bases). V was shortened by 6 bases and J by 7 bases, with 21 bases between the two germline ends. The CDR3 length is 16 residues. The germline V gene has CDR1 SNHLY and CDR2 FYNNEI. The CDR3 spells CASRIGGVRGLGELFF. The DNA for the CDR3 is TGTGCCAGCAGAATTGGGGGGGTGCGGGGGCTCGGGGAGCTGTTTTTT. The full variable domain, its missing parts supplied by reference TRBV2 and TRBJ2-2, is EPEVTQTPSHQVTQMGQEVILRCVPISNHLYFYWYRQILGQKVEFLVSFYNNEISEKSEIFDDQFSVERPDGSNFTLKIRSTKLEDSAMYFCASRIGGVRGLGELFFGEGSRLTVL.

The chain recombines TRBV18 with TRBJ2-5; no clear D. The CDR3 runs to 15 residues. The germline gives CDR1 KGHSH, CDR2 LQKENI. Trimming pared 1 base from V and 0 bases from J, leaving 9 bases between. The CDR3: CASSPRTQNQETQYF. CDR3 in DNA: TGTGCCAGCTCACCACGTACCCAGAACCAAGAGACCCAGTACTTC.

The CDR3 DNA follows: TGTGCCAGTCTAGGGGGACAGGGGGCAACTAATGAAAAACTGTTTTTT. Protein: CASLGGQGATNEKLFF. The chain employs TRBV19 and TRBJ1-4; 11 bases agree with TRBD1. CDR1 is LNHDA and CDR2 is SQIVND in the germline V gene (reference sequence). V dropped 8 bases and J dropped 0; count of bases not matched to a gene: 5. This CDR3 comprises 16 residues.

This CDR3 is CASSLSGGAFETQYF. In DNA, the CDR3 is TGTGCCAGCAGCTTAAGTGGGGGGGCGTTCGAGACCCAGTACTTC. The gene calls are TRBV7-3 and TRBJ2-5, with a tentative D call TRBD2 (7 bases). From germline, CDR1 is SGHTA and CDR2 FQGTGA. The CDR3 has 15 residues. The V end was cut by 1 base, the J end by 5 bases, with 14 bases between. Combining the CDR3 with reference TRBV7-3 and TRBJ2-5 gives the whole variable domain GAGVSQTPSNKVTEKGKYVELRCDPISGHTALYWYRQSLGQGPEFLIYFQGTGAADDSGLPNDRFFAVRPEGSVSTLKIQRTERGDSAVYLCASSLSGGAFETQYFGPGTRLLVL.

J is TRBJ1-2 and V is TRBV7-9; maybe TRBD1 (6 bases). CDR1 SEHNR and CDR2 FQNEAQ come from the germline V gene (reference sequence). CDR3 length: 15 residues. V lost 3 bases and J lost 6, with 17 bases in between. CDR3 in DNA: TGTGCCAGCAGCTTCTCAGGGGTTTTTGAGAATGGCTACACCTTC. It is translated as CASSFSGVFENGYTF.